These T cell receptor beta chains were read from a single sample in a study of CXCR3-negative and CXCR3-positive naive CD8 T cells. TCRdb re-called the 5' RACE reads, yielding one record per CDR3 amino acid sequence without DNA. The table for this sample gives roughly 40,000 distinct CDR3 sequences. The sample consisted of naive CXCR3- CD8+ T cells from blood. The source is a human donor in good health. Some clones in this sample may be carry-over from other donors' samples. The CDR3 runs from the conserved cysteine through the conserved F or W. Fields, in order: J gene, V gene, CDR3 protein.

J: TRBJ2-4; V: TRBV11-3; CDR3: CASSSREVNIQYF
J: TRBJ2-3; V: TRBV14; CDR3: CASSWRASTDTQYF
J: TRBJ2-3; V: TRBV9; CDR3: CASSIRQGSTDTQYF
J: TRBJ2-7; V: TRBV6-5; CDR3: CASSLMRAGGSYEQYF
J: TRBJ2-2; V: TRBV20-1; CDR3: CSAVPVGGTGTGELFF
J: TRBJ2-7; V: TRBV2; CDR3: CASRGSTDSYEQYF
J: TRBJ2-5; V: TRBV12-3/TRBV12-4; CDR3: CASSPGTSGQETQYF
J: TRBJ2-7; V: TRBV20-1; CDR3: CSAHSRASYEQYF
J: TRBJ2-7; V: TRBV7-2; CDR3: CASSFLAGGYEQYF
J: TRBJ2-7; V: TRBV29-1; CDR3: CSVEDLSGQGDTYEQYF
J: TRBJ2-5; V: TRBV28; CDR3: CASRTTRGGQETQYF
J: TRBJ2-3; V: TRBV12-3/TRBV12-4; CDR3: CASSRRADTQYF
J: TRBJ2-7; V: TRBV7-2; CDR3: CASSFGTGGSYEQYF
J: TRBJ1-5; V: TRBV6-1; CDR3: CASSEAGAGGPPQHF
J: TRBJ2-1; V: TRBV15; CDR3: CATSRDKTLGHEQFF
J: TRBJ1-3; V: TRBV7-2; CDR3: CASSLGQGKRDSTGNTIYF
J: TRBJ2-7; V: TRBV7-9; CDR3: CASLSIGTYEQYF
J: TRBJ2-7; V: TRBV28; CDR3: CASSPRDSLYEQYF
J: TRBJ1-2; V: TRBV29-1; CDR3: CSVDPPRDSYYGYTF
J: TRBJ2-3; V: TRBV29-1; CDR3: CSGIAGVGTDTQYF
J: TRBJ2-7; V: TRBV29-1; CDR3: CSVRLAGLYEQYF
J: TRBJ2-3; V: TRBV7-9; CDR3: CASSFSPGLAFAQYTQYF
J: TRBJ2-5; V: TRBV27; CDR3: CASSLWGETQYF